The source of this T cell receptor (beta chain) is a study of shared clonotypes between healthy human individuals. Whole-study context: Donors consisted of two women and three men between 18 and 49.

Profiled with immunoSEQ multiplex PCR; TCRdb holds only in-frame clones, not every one. This table holds around 940,000 clones, 70% to 85% found once. This clone was seen more than once but under ten times. Its specificity is not known. General study results and limits: When naive CD4 clonotypes were compared across a few donors, 4% to 5.5% were shared. Investigators collected only blood, and repertoires in tissues likely differ. Compared with clonotypes that all four donors shared, non-shared clonotypes had lower generation probabilities.

The sequencing sample was made of memory CD4+ T cells sorted from blood. Regarding subset: CD45RA-negative fraction. This receptor was taken from a man between 18 and 35 years old in good health.

CDR3 loop: CASSSAGGLTGELFF. The CDR3 region has the DNA TGTGCCAGCAGCTCGGCAGGGGGACTCACCGGGGAGCTGTTTTTT. The V call is TRBV11-2, the J call TRBJ2-2, with D possibly TRBD1 on 7 matching bases. CDR1 is SGHAT and CDR2 is FQNNGV in the germline V gene. The ends were cut back, 4 bases at V and 4 bases at J, with 13 bases in the middle. CDR3 length: 15 residues.